The clone carrying this T cell receptor (beta chain) was observed a few times. This entry belongs to a study of early T cells in non-severe SARS-CoV-2 infection. Study-level information: Bulk RNA isolated from unsorted whole blood underwent sequencing; chains were not paired.

TCRdb reprocessed the 5' RACE reads via MiXCR and lists one record per CDR3 protein. The sample has about 80,000 distinct CDR3 sequences; about 12% are singletons. Germline V gene lookup returns CDR1 SQVTM and CDR2 ANQGSEA. There are 12 residues in the CDR3. Trimming left V 3 bases short and J 0 bases short, with 5 bases between. This TCR was recovered from an adult who was a healthcare worker with PCR-confirmed SARS-CoV-2 infection or an uninfected control (not recorded which). The sequenced material came from whole blood. This chain joins TRBV29-1 and TRBJ1-2; D is undetermined. CDR3 protein: CSVDLPNYGYTF. The CDR3 DNA follows: TGCAGCGTTGATCTCCCTAACTATGGCTACACCTTC. The complete variable domain, with remaining parts taken from reference TRBV29-1 and TRBJ1-2, reads SAVISQKPSRDICQRGTSLTIQCQVDSQVTMMFWYRQQPGQSLTLIATANQGSEATYESGFVIDKFPISRPNLTFSTLTVSNMSPEDSSIYLCSVDLPNYGYTFGSGTRLTVV.